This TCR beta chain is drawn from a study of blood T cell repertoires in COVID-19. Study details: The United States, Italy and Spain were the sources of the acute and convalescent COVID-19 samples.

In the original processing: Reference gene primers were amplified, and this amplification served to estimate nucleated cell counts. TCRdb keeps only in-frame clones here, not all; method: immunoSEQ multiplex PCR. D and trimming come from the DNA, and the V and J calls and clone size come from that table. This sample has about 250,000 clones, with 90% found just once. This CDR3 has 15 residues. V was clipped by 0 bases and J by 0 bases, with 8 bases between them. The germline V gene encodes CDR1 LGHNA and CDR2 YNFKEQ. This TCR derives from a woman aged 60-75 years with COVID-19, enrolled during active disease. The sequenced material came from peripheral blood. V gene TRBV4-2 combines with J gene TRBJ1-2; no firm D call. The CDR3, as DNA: TGTGCCAGCAGCCAAGATCCGGGGACTAACTATGGCTACACCTTC. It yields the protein CASSQDPGTNYGYTF.